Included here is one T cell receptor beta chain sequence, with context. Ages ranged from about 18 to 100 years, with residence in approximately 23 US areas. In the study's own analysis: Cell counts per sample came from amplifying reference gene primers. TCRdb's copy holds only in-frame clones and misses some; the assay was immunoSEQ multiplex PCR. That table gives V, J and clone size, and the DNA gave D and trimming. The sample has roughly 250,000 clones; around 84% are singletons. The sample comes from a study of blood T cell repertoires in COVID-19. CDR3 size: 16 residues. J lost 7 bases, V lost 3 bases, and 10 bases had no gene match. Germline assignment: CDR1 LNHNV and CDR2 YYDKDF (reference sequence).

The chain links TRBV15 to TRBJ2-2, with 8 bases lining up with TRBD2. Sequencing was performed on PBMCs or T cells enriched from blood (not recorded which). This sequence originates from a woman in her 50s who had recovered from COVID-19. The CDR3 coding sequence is TGTGCCACCAGCAGCCGGATGGACCTAGCGGGCGGGGAGCTGTTTTTT. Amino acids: CATSSRMDLAGGELFF. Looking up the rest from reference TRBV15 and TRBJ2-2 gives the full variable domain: DAMVIQNPRYQVTQFGKPVTLSCSQTLNHNVMYWYQQKSSQAPKLLFHYYDKDFNNEADTPDNFQSRRPNTSFCFLDIRSPGLGDTAMYLCATSSRMDLAGGELFFGEGSRLTVL.